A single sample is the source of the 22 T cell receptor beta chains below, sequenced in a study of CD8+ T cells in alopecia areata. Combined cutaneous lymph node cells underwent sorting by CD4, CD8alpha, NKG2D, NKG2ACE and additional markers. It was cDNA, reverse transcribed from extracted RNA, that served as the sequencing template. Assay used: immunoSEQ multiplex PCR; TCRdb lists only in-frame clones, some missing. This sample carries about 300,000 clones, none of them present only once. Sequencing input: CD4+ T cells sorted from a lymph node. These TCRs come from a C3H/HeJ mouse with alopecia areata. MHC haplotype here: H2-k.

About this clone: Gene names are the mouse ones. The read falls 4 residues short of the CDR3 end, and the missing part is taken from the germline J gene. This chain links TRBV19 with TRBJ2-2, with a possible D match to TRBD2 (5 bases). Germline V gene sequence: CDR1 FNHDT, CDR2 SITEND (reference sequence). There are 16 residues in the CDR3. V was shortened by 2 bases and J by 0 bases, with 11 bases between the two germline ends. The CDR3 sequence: CASSILGEANTGQLYF. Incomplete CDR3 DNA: TGTGCCAGCAGTATCCTTGGGGAAGCAAACACCGGG.

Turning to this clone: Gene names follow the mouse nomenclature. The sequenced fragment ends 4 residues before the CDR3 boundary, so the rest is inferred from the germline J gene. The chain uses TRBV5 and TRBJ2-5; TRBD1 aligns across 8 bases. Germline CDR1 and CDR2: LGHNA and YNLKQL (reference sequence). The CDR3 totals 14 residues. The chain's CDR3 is CASSQRTGTDTQYF. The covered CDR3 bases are TGTGCCAGCAGCCAACGGACAGGGACAGAC.

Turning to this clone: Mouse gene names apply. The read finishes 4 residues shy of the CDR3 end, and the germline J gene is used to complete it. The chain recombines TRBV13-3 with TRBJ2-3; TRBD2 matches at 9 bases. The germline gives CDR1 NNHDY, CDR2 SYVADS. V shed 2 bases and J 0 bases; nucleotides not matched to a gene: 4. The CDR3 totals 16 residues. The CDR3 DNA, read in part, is TGTGCCAGCAGTGAAAAGGACTGGGGTAGTGCAGAA. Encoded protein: CASSEKDWGSAE. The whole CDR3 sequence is CASSEKDWGSAETLYF.

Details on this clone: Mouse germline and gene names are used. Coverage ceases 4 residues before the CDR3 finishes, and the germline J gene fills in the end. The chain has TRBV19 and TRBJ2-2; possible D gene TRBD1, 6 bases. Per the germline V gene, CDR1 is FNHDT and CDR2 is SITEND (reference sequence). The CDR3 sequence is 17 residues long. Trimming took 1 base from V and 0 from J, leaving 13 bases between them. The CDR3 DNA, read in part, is TGTGCCAGCAGTATAACCTCGGACAGACCAAACACCGGG. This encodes CASSITSDRPNTG. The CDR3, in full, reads CASSITSDRPNTGQLYF.

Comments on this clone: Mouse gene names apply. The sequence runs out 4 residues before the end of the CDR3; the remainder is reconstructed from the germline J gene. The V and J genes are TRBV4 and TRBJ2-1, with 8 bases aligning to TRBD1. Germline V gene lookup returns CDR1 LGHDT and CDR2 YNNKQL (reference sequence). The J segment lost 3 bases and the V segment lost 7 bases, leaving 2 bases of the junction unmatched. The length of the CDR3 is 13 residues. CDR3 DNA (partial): TGTGCCAGCACGGACAGGGTCTATGCT. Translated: CASTDRVYA. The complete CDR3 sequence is CASTDRVYAEQFF.

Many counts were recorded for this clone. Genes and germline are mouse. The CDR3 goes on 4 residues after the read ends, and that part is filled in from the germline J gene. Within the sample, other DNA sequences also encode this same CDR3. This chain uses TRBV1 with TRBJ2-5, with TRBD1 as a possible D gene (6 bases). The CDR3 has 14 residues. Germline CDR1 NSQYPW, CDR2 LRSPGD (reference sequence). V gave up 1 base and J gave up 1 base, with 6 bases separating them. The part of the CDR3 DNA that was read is TGCACCTGCAGTGCAGGGACAGACCAAGAC. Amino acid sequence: CTCSAGTDQD. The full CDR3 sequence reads CTCSAGTDQDTQYF. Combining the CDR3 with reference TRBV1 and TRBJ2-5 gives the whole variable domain VTLLEQNPRWRLVPRGQAVNLRCILKNSQYPWMSWYQQDLQKQLQWLFTLRSPGDKEVKSLPGADYLATRVTDTELRLQVANMSQGRTLYCTCSAGTDQDTQYFGPGTRLLVL.

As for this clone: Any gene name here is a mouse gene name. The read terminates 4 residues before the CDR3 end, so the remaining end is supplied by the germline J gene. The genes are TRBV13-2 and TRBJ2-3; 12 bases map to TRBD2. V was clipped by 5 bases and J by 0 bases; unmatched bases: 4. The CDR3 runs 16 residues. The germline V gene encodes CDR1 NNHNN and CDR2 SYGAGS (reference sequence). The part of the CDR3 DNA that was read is TGTGCCAGCGGAAAAGGGACTGGGGGGAGTGCAGAA. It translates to CASGKGTGGSAE. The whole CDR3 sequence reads CASGKGTGGSAETLYF.

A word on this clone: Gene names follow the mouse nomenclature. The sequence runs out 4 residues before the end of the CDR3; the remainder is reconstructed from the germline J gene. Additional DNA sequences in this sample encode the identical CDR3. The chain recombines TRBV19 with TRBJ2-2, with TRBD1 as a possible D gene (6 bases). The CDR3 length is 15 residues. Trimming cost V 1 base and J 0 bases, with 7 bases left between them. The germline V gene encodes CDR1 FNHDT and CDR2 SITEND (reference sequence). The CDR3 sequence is CASSIRGTNTGQLYF. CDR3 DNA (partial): TGTGCCAGCAGTATAAGGGGGACAAACACCGGG.

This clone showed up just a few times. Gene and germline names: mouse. The CDR3 sequence is CAWSLLQGANSDYTF. The CDR3 bases that were read are TGTGCCTGGAGTCTCCTCCAGGGGGCAAACTCC. The rearrangement uses TRBV31 and TRBJ1-2; 7 bases align to TRBD1. The read comes to an end 4 residues before the CDR3 does, leaving the germline J gene to fill in the end. With V trimmed by 0 bases and J by 0 bases, 4 bases remained unmatched. The CDR3 loop spans 15 amino acids. Germline V lookup: CDR1 GKSSPN, CDR2 SITVG.

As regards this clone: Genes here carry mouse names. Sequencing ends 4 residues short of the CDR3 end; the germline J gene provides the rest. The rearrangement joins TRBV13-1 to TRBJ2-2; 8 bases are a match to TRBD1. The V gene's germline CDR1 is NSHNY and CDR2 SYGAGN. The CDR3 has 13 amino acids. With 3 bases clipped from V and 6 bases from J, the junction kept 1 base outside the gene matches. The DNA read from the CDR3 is TGTGCCAGCAGTGTCAGGGGGCCCGGG. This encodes CASSVRGPG. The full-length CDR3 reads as CASSVRGPGQLYF.

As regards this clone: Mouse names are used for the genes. The CDR3 spells CAWSLGLGGRLNTGQLYF. Partial CDR3 DNA: TGTGCCTGGAGTCTAGGCCTGGGGGGGCGTCTAAACACCGGG. The rearrangement joins TRBV31 to TRBJ2-2; 10 bases line up with TRBD2. The CDR3 goes on 4 residues after the read ends, and that part is filled in from the germline J gene. CDR3 size: 18 residues. CDR1 GKSSPN and CDR2 SITVG come from the germline V gene. V lost 0 bases and J lost 1; bases outside the gene matches: 8. The entire variable domain, with the rest obtained from reference TRBV31 and TRBJ2-2, is as follows: AQTIHQWPVAEIKAVGSPLSLGCTIKGKSSPNLYWYWQATGGTLQQLFYSITVGQVESVVQLNLSASRPKDDQFILSTEKLLLSHSGFYLCAWSLGLGGRLNTGQLYFGEGSKLTVL.

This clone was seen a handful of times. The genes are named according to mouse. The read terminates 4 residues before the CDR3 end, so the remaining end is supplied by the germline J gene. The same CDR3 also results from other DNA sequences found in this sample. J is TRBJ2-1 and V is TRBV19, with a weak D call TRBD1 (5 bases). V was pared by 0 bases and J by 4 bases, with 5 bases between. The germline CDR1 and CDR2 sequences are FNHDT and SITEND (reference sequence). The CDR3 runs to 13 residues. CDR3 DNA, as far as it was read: TGTGCCAGCAGTATAGAGGGGTATGCT. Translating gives CASSIEGYA. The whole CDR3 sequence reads CASSIEGYAEQFF.

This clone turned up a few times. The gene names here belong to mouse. CDR3 region: CASSQDNGQGYAEQFF. The sequenced part of the CDR3 DNA is TGTGCCAGCAGCCAAGATAACGGACAGGGTTATGCT. The gene calls are TRBV5 and TRBJ2-1; 8 bases align to TRBD1. The sequenced fragment ends 4 residues before the CDR3 boundary, so the rest is inferred from the germline J gene. Germline-derived CDR1 and CDR2 are LGHNA and YNLKQL (reference sequence). V dropped 0 bases and J dropped 4; count of bases not matched to a gene: 5. This CDR3 is built from 16 residues.

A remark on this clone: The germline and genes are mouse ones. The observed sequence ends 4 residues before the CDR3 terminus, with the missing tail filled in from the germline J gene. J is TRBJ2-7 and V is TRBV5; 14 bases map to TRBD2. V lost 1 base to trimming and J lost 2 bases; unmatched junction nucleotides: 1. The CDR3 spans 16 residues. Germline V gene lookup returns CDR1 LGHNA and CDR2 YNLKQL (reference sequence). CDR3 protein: CASSQGDWGGAYEQYF. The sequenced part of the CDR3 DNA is TGTGCCAGCAGCCAAGGGGACTGGGGGGGCGCCTAT.

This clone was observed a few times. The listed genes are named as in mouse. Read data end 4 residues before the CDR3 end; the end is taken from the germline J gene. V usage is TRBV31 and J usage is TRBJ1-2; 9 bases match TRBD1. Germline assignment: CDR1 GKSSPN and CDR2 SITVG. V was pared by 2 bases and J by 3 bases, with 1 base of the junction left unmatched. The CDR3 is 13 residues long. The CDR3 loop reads CAWSDRGDSDYTF. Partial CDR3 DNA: TGTGCCTGGAGTGACAGGGGGGACTCC.

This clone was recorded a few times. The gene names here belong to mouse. Here the CDR3 reads CAWSMDTANTGQLYF. Partial CDR3 DNA: TGTGCCTGGAGTATGGACACCGCAAACACCGGG. The rearrangement links TRBV31 to TRBJ2-2; tentative D call: TRBD1 (5 bases). The read ends 4 residues shy of where the CDR3 ends; the end is completed using the germline J gene. The CDR3 is 15 amino acids. V lost 2 bases and J 0 bases, leaving 10 bases between the germline ends. Germline V CDR1 and CDR2: GKSSPN, SITVG.

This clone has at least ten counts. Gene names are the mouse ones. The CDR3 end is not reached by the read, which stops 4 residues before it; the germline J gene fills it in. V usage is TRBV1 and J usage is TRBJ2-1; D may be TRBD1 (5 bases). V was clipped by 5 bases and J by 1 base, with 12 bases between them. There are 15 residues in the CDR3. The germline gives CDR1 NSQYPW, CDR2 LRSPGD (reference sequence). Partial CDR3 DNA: TGCACCTGCAGTTCTCCGAAGGGGAACTATGCT. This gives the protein CTCSSPKGNYA. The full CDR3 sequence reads CTCSSPKGNYAEQFF.

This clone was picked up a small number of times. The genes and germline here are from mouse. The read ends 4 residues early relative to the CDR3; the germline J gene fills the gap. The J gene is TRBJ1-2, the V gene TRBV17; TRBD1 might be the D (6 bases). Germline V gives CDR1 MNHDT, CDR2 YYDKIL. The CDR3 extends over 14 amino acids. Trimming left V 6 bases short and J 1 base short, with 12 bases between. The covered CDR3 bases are TGTGCTAGCAGACCGGGACACGTAAACTCC. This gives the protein CASRPGHVNS. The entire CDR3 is CASRPGHVNSDYTF.

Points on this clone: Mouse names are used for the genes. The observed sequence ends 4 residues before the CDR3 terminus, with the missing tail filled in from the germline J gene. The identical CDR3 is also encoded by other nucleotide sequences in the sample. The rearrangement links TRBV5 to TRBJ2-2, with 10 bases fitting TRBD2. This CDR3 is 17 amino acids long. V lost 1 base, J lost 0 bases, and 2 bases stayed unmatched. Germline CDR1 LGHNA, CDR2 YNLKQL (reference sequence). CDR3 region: CASSQGTGGANTGQLYF. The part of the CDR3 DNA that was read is TGTGCCAGCAGCCAAGGGACTGGGGGTGCAAACACCGGG.

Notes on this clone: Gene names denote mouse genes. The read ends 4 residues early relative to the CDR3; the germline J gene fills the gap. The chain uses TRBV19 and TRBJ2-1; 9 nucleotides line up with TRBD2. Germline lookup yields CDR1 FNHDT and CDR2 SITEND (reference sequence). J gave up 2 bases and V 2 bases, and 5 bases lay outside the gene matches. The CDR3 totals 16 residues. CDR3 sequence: CASSIQLGGYYAEQFF. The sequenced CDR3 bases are TGTGCCAGCAGTATTCAACTGGGGGGCTACTATGCT.

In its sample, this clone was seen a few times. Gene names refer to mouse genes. Incomplete CDR3 DNA: TGTGCCAGCAGCCAAGTTTCCTCGACTGGGAGAAACCAAGAC. It encodes CASSQVSSTGRNQD. The full CDR3 reads CASSQVSSTGRNQDTQYF. The V call is TRBV5, the J call TRBJ2-5; 7 bases align to TRBD2. From the germline J gene comes the end of the CDR3, since the read stops 4 residues before it. CDR1 and CDR2 (germline): LGHNA, YNLKQL (reference sequence). The V segment lost 1 base and the J segment 0 bases; nucleotides outside the gene matches: 10. The length of the CDR3 is 18 residues.

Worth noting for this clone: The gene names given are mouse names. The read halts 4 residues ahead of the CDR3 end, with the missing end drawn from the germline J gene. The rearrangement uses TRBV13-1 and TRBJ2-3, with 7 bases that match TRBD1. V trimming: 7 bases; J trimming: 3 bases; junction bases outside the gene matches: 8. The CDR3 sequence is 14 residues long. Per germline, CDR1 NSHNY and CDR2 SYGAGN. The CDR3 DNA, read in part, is TGTGCCAGCCTCGACAGGGTCGTAGCAGAA. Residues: CASLDRVVAE. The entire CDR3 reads CASLDRVVAETLYF.